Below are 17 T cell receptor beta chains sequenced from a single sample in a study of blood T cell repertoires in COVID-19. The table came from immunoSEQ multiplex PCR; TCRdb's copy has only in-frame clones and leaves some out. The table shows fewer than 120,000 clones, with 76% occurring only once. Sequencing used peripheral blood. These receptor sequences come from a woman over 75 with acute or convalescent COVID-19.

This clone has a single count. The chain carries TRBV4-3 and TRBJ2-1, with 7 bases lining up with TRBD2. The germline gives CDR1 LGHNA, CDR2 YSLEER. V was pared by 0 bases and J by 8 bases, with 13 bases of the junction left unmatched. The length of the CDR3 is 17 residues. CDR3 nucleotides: TGCGCCAGCAGCCAAGAGGGTCCGGGACTAATATGGGATGAGCAGTTCTTC. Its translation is CASSQEGPGLIWDEQFF.

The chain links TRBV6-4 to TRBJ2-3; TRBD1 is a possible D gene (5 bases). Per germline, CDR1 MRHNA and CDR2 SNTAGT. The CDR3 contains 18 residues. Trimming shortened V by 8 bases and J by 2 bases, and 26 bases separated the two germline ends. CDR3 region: CASEFMNKKTEYTDTQYF. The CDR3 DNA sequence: TGTGCCAGCGAATTCATGAATAAGAAGACAGAATACACAGATACGCAGTATTTT.

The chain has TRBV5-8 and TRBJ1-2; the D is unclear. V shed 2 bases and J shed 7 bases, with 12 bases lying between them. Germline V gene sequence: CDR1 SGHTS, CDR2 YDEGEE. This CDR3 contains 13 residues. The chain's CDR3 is CASSFGGGGGYTF. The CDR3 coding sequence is TGTGCCAGCAGCTTTGGAGGAGGTGGTGGCTACACCTTC.

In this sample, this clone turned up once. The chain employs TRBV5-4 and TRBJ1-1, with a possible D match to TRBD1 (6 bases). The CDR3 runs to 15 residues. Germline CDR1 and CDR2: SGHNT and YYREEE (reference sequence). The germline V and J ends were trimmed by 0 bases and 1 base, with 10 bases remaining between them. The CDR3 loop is CASSLVGGANTEAFF. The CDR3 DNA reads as TGTGCCAGCAGCTTGGTTGGGGGGGCGAACACTGAAGCTTTCTTT.

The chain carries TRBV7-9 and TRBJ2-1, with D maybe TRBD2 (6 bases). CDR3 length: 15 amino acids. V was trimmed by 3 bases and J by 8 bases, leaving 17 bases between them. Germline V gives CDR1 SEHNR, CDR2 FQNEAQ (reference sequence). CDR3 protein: CASSLRRDSGDEQFF. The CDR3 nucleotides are TGTGCCAGCAGCTTGAGACGGGACTCGGGCGATGAGCAGTTCTTC.

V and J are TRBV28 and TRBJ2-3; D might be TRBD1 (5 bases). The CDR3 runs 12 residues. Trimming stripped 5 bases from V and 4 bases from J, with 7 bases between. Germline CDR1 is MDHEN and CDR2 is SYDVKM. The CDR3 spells CASSVGADTQYF. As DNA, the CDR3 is TGTGCCAGCAGTGTAGGGGCAGATACGCAGTATTTT.

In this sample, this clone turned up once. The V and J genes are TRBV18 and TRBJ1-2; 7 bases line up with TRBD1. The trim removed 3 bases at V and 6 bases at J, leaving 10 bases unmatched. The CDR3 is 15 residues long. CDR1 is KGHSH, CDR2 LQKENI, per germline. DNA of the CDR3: TGTGCCAGCTCACCCGGGACAGCCACTTCGGATGGCTACACCTTC. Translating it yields CASSPGTATSDGYTF.

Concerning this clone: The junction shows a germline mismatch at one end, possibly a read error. CDR3 nucleotides: TGCGCCAGCAGCCCCGGAACCGCGCCGGGGGGGACCCTCTTT. Its protein is CASSPGTAPGGTLF. The J gene is TRBJ1-1, the V gene TRBV4-3, with D maybe TRBD1 (5 bases). This CDR3 has 14 residues. The germline gives CDR1 LGHNA, CDR2 YSLEER.

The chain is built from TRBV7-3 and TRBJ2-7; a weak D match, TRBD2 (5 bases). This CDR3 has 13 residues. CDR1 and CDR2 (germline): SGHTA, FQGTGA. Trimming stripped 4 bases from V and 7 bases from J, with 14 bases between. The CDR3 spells CASSYGRGREQYF. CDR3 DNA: TGTGCCAGCAGCTATGGGAGAGGGCGGGAGCAGTACTTC.

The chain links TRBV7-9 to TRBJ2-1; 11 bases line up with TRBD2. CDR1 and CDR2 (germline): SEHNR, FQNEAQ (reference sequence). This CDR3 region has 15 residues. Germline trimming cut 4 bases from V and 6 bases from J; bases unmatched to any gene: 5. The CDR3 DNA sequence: TGTGCCAGCAGCTCGGGACTAGCGGTTCGCAATGAGCAGTTCTTC. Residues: CASSSGLAVRNEQFF.

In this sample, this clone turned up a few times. Here the CDR3 reads CAWSRGGVRSYNEQFF. The CDR3 region has the DNA TGTGCCTGGAGTAGGGGAGGGGTGAGGTCCTACAATGAGCAGTTCTTC. The chain employs TRBV30 and TRBJ2-1; 7 nucleotides align to TRBD2. The CDR3 spans 16 residues. The germline gives CDR1 GTSNPN, CDR2 SVGIG (reference sequence). Unmatched junction bases numbered 8, after V lost 2 bases and J lost 1 base.

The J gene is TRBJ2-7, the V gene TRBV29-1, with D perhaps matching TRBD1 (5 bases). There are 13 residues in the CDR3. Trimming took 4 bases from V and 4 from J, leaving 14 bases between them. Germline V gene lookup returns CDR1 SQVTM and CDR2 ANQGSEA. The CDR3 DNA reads TGCAGCGTTGCCGGCAGGGTAGAGTACGAGCAGTACTTC. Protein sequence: CSVAGRVEYEQYF.

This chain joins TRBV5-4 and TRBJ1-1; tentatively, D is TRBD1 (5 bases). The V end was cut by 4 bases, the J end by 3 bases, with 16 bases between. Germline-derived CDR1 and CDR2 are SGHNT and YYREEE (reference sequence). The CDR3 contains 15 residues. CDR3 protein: CASSPNTGPYTEAFF. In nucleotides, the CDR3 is TGTGCCAGCAGCCCTAATACAGGTCCTTACACTGAAGCTTTCTTT. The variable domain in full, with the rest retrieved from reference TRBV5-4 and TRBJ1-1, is ETGVTQSPTHLIKTRGQQVTLRCSSQSGHNTVSWYQQALGQGPQFIFQYYREEENGRGNFPPRFSGLQFPNYSSELNVNALELDDSALYLCASSPNTGPYTEAFFGQGTRLTVV.

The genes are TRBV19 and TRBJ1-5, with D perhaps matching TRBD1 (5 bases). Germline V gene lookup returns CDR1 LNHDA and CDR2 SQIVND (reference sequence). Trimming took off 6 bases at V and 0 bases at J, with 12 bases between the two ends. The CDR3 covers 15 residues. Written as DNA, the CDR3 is TGTGCCAGTAGGGAGACAGTGAATAGCAATCAGCCCCAGCATTTT. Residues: CASRETVNSNQPQHF.

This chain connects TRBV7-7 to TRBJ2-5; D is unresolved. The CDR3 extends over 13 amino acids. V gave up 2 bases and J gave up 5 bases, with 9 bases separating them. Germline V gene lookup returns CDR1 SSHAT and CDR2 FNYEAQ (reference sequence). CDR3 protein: CASSLSFSETQYF. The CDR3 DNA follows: TGTGCCAGCAGCTTATCCTTCTCGGAGACCCAGTACTTC.

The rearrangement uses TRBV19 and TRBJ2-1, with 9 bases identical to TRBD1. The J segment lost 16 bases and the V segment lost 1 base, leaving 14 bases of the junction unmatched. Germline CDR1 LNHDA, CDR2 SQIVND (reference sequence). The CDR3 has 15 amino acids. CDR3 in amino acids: CASSIGDRVQGVLFF. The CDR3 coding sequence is TGTGCCAGTAGTATAGGGGACAGGGTCCAGGGGGTACTTTTCTTC.

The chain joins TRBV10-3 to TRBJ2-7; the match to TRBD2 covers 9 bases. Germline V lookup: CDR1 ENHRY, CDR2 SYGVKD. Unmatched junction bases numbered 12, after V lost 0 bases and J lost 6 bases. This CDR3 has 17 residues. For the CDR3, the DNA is TGTGCCATCAGTGAGTCGGTCGCGGGAGGGCCGGCGTCCGAGCAGTACTTC. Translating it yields CAISESVAGGPASEQYF.